The 22 T cell receptor beta chains presented below share a single source sample, sequenced in a study of regulatory T cells in long-lasting Graves disease. Assembly of TCR beta libraries relied on iRepertoire HTBI primers together with Arm-PCR of CDR3 regions. TCRdb recomputed calls from the multiplex PCR reads with MiXCR, one row per CDR3 protein. The sample lists 440,000 or so distinct CDR3 sequences, about 16% seen once, with about 11% in the top ten. The time point is: newly diagnosed GD, antithyroid drugs for less than 3 months. Isolated PBMC RNA provided the starting material for the TCR library. These data were also filed under a second study, of T cells in Graves' hyperthyroidism and ophthalmopathy.

Sequences were derived from peripheral blood mononuclear cells (PBMCs), sampled at new diagnosis, from a patient treated with antithyroid drugs. The receptor source for this set is a woman in her twenties or thirties with Graves disease.

At least ten counts were recorded for this clonotype. DNA for the CDR3: TGTGCCAGCAGTCCAGGGCGGGGTAGCGGAAGAAACATTCAGTACTTC. It encodes CASSPGRGSGRNIQYF. This chain uses TRBV6-2 or TRBV6-3 with TRBJ2-4; D is possibly TRBD2 (6 bases). Germline V gene sequence: CDR1 MNHEY, CDR2 SVGEGT. Between the trimmed V and J ends, which lost 5 bases and 6 bases, there was a span of 20 bases. This CDR3 contains 16 residues.

This clonotype was observed many times. The genes are TRBV13 and TRBJ2-7; D is unresolved. Germline CDR1 and CDR2: PRHDT and FYEKMQ (reference sequence). V was shortened by 5 bases and J by 7 bases, with 15 bases between the two germline ends. The length of the CDR3 is 13 residues. The CDR3 reads CASSLTPPSEQYF. The CDR3, as DNA: TGTGCCAGCAGCCTTACTCCACCCTCGGAGCAGTACTTC.

This clonotype was found many times. The rearrangement joins TRBV4-1 to TRBJ2-5, with a weak D call TRBD1 (5 bases). The CDR3 loop spans 16 amino acids. The V end lost 3 bases, the J end lost 0 bases, and 14 bases lay between the germline ends. CDR1 is MGHRA, CDR2 YSYEKL, per germline. CDR3 in DNA: TGCGCCAGCAGCCAGACGGGCGACAGCGACCAAGAGACCCAGTACTTC. It is translated as CASSQTGDSDQETQYF.

This clonotype has a count of ten or more. The chain links TRBV28 to TRBJ1-1; D call uncertain. CDR3 length equals 11 residues. Germline V gene sequence: CDR1 MDHEN, CDR2 SYDVKM. V was shortened by 7 bases and J by 3 bases, with 6 bases between the two germline ends. This CDR3 reads CASTLYTEAFF. In DNA, the CDR3 is TGTGCCAGCACCTTATACACTGAAGCTTTCTTT. The full variable domain, rest sourced from reference TRBV28 and TRBJ1-1, is DVKVTQSSRYLVKRTGEKVFLECVQDMDHENMFWYRQDPGLGLRLIYFSYDVKMKEKGDIPEGYSVSREKKERFSLILESASTNQTSMYLCASTLYTEAFFGQGTRLTVV.

This clonotype has ten or more counts. In nucleotides, the CDR3 is TGCAGTGCTAGTGCTGCAGGGAGGGAAGACGAGCAGTACTTC. Translated: CSASAAGREDEQYF. The chain joins TRBV20-1 to TRBJ2-7, with 7 bases aligning to TRBD2. The CDR3 contains 14 residues. In germline, CDR1 is DFQATT, CDR2 SNEGSKA (reference sequence). The J segment lost 5 bases and the V segment lost 3 bases, leaving 10 bases of the junction unmatched.

This clonotype has at least ten counts. V and J are TRBV18 and TRBJ1-2, with no clear D. This CDR3 is 15 amino acids long. V lost 1 base and J 5 bases, leaving 14 bases between the germline ends. CDR1 is KGHSH, CDR2 LQKENI, per germline. The CDR3 bases are TGTGCCAGCTCACCACAAGACCGGGTGGGGTATGGCTACACCTTC. Translating it yields CASSPQDRVGYGYTF. Full variable domain (outside the CDR3, taken from reference TRBV18 and TRBJ1-2): NAGVMQNPRHLVRRRGQEARLRCSPMKGHSHVYWYRQLPEEGLKFMVYLQKENIIDESGMPKERFSAEFPKEGPSILRIQQVVRGDSAAYFCASSPQDRVGYGYTFGSGTRLTVV.

The chain links TRBV7-9 to TRBJ2-5; perhaps TRBD1 as D (5 bases). The germline CDR1 and CDR2 sequences are SEHNR and FQNEAQ (reference sequence). This CDR3 contains 13 residues. V lost 3 bases and J 4 bases, leaving 9 bases between the germline ends. CDR3 protein: CASSFGRVETQYF. CDR3 DNA: TGTGCCAGCAGCTTTGGCAGGGTAGAGACCCAGTACTTC.

This clonotype was detected many times. This chain uses TRBV10-3 with TRBJ2-3; 7 bases are shared with TRBD1. The trim removed 5 bases at V and 2 bases at J, leaving 7 bases unmatched. Looked up from germline, CDR1 is ENHRY and CDR2 is SYGVKD. This CDR3 is built from 15 residues. CDR3 amino acids: CAISWSGQPTDTQYF. DNA of the CDR3: TGTGCCATCAGTTGGTCGGGACAGCCCACAGATACGCAGTATTTT.

The V gene is TRBV12-3 or TRBV12-4, the J gene TRBJ2-1, with D perhaps TRBD1 (9 bases). The CDR3 loop spans 19 amino acids. V was clipped by 6 bases and J by 0 bases, with 24 bases between them. This CDR3 reads CASSFRASGGQGSYNEQFF. The CDR3 nucleotides read TGTGCCAGCAGCTTCAGGGCCAGCGGGGGACAGGGCTCCTACAATGAGCAGTTCTTC.

This clonotype was seen repeatedly, ten times or more. This chain links TRBV28 with TRBJ2-1; 10 bases are shared with TRBD2. The CDR3 loop spans 14 amino acids. Germline loops: CDR1 MDHEN, CDR2 SYDVKM. J gave up 8 bases and V 5 bases, and 6 bases lay outside the gene matches. CDR3 bases: TGTGCCAGCAGTCTAGCGGGAGTCGAAGATGAGCAGTTCTTC. Protein product: CASSLAGVEDEQFF.

This clonotype was counted a few times. Germline is not matched at one junction end, which may reflect a read error. This chain uses TRBV7-7 with TRBJ2-6, with 7 bases that match TRBD2. Per germline, CDR1 SSHAT and CDR2 FNYEAQ (reference sequence). The CDR3 has 16 residues. CDR3 region: CASSPGGGLGANVLTF. In DNA, the CDR3 is TGTGCTAGCAGCCCCGGCGGGGGACTTGGGGCCAACGTCCTGACTTTC. The full variable domain, its missing parts supplied by reference TRBV7-7 and TRBJ2-6, is GAGVSQSPRYKVTKRGQDVTLRCDPISSHATLYWYQQALGQGPEFLTYFNYEAQPDKSGLPSDRFSAERPEGSISTLTIQRTEQRDSAMYRCASSPGGGLGANVLTFGAGSRLTVL.

The sample holds many counts of this clonotype. The chain joins TRBV20-1 to TRBJ2-3, with D perhaps TRBD2 (5 bases). V shed 7 bases and J shed 2 bases, with 10 bases lying between them. The CDR3 extends over 12 amino acids. CDR1 and CDR2 (germline): DFQATT, SNEGSKA (reference sequence). CDR3 DNA: TGCAGTGGGCGGAGGAACACAGATACGCAGTATTTT. Translating it yields CSGRRNTDTQYF.

This clonotype was detected many times. The CDR3 DNA sequence: TGTGCCAGCTCACCAGACCCCGGGACATTAGCCTACGAGCAGTACTTC. Amino acids: CASSPDPGTLAYEQYF. V gene TRBV18 combines with J gene TRBJ2-7; possible D gene TRBD1, 6 bases. Per the germline V gene, CDR1 is KGHSH and CDR2 is LQKENI. Trimming removed 2 bases from V and 2 bases from J, with 16 bases in between. The CDR3 runs 16 residues. The full variable domain, rest sourced from reference TRBV18 and TRBJ2-7, is NAGVMQNPRHLVRRRGQEARLRCSPMKGHSHVYWYRQLPEEGLKFMVYLQKENIIDESGMPKERFSAEFPKEGPSILRIQQVVRGDSAAYFCASSPDPGTLAYEQYFGPGTRLTVT.

In this sample, this clonotype turned up many times. This chain links TRBV30 with TRBJ1-1; the D is unclear. CDR1 and CDR2 (germline): GTSNPN, SVGIG (reference sequence). V gave up 2 bases and J gave up 8 bases, with 12 bases separating them. There are 12 residues in the CDR3. This chain's CDR3 is CAWSPTEGEAFF. CDR3 nucleotide sequence: TGTGCCTGGAGTCCAACAGAAGGGGAAGCTTTCTTT.

This clonotype was seen ten or more times. The chain carries TRBV28 and TRBJ1-5; TRBD1 matches 7 bases. The junction had 8 bases not matched to a gene; V was cut back by 8 bases and J by 7 bases. The germline V gene encodes CDR1 MDHEN and CDR2 SYDVKM. The CDR3 extends over 13 amino acids. The DNA of the CDR3 is TGTGCCAGCGCGACAGGGAGTTTACAGCCCCAGCATTTT. Translated, it gives CASATGSLQPQHF.

As concerns this clonotype: A clone one base away is much larger, so this may be a read error. The J gene is TRBJ2-7, the V gene TRBV11-2; TRBD1 agrees at 7 bases. Germline CDR1 is SGHAT and CDR2 is FQNNGV. The CDR3 runs to 16 residues. J gave up 2 bases and V 0 bases, and 7 bases lay outside the gene matches. CDR3 sequence reads: CASSLDHGTEAYEQYF. CDR3 DNA sequence: TGTGCCAGCAGCTTAGATCACGGGACAGAGGCCTACGAGCAGTACTTC. Full variable domain (remainder filled in from reference TRBV11-2 and TRBJ2-7): EAGVAQSPRYKIIEKRQSVAFWCNPISGHATLYWYQQILGQGPKLLIQFQNNGVVDDSQLPKDRFSAERLKGVDSTLKIQPAKLEDSAVYLCASSLDHGTEAYEQYFGPGTRLTVT.

This clonotype appeared many times. This CDR3 is CASGLIKPSTANTGELFF. CDR3 in DNA: TGTGCTAGTGGTTTGATAAAACCCTCGACAGCGAACACCGGGGAGCTGTTTTTT. The V gene is TRBV12-5, the J gene TRBJ2-2; perhaps TRBD1 as D (5 bases). CDR3 length: 18 residues. V was trimmed by 2 bases and J by 0 bases, leaving 16 bases between them. The germline gives CDR1 LGHNT, CDR2 FRNRAP.

This clonotype showed up many times. J is TRBJ1-4 and V is TRBV5-6; TRBD1 might be the D (6 bases). V was pared by 4 bases and J by 0 bases, with 16 bases between. The CDR3 covers 17 residues. Germline loops: CDR1 SGHDT, CDR2 YYEEEE. CDR3 in amino acids: CASSEVGGRTTNEKLFF. CDR3 DNA: TGTGCCAGCAGCGAAGTAGGGGGGAGAACAACTAATGAAAAACTGTTTTTT.

With regard to this clonotype: A far larger clone is a single base away, which makes a read error likely. V and J are TRBV27 and TRBJ2-7; tentative D call: TRBD1 (5 bases). Germline CDR1 is MNHEY and CDR2 is SMNVEV (reference sequence). The CDR3 contains 13 residues. V shed 4 bases and J shed 7 bases, with 14 bases lying between them. CDR3 nucleotide sequence: TGTGCCAGCAGTTCTCCCAGGGTCGATGAGCAGTACTTC. This gives the protein CASSSPRVDEQYF.

This clonotype was detected many times. The chain uses TRBV24-1 and TRBJ1-5; 12 bases are shared with TRBD1. The CDR3 loop spans 18 amino acids. V gave up 6 bases and J gave up 2 bases; unmatched junction bases: 10. The germline V gene encodes CDR1 KGHDR and CDR2 SFDVKD. The CDR3 is CATSKAGTGGAGNQPQHF. CDR3 coding DNA: TGTGCCACCAGTAAGGCCGGGACAGGGGGCGCGGGCAATCAGCCCCAGCATTTT.

This clonotype has a count of ten or more. This chain connects TRBV7-2 to TRBJ2-5; D ambiguous. This CDR3 spans 14 amino acids. Trimming pared 1 base from V and 5 bases from J, leaving 11 bases between. Germline V gene sequence: CDR1 SGHTA, CDR2 FQGNSA. The CDR3 spells CASSLGPGFETQYF. Written as DNA, the CDR3 is TGTGCCAGCAGCTTAGGCCCCGGCTTCGAGACCCAGTACTTC. Based on the CDR3 plus reference TRBV7-2 and TRBJ2-5, the full variable domain is GAGVSQSPSNKVTEKGKDVELRCDPISGHTALYWYRQSLGQGLEFLIYFQGNSAPDKSGLPSDRFSAERTGGSVSTLTIQRTQQEDSAVYLCASSLGPGFETQYFGPGTRLLVL.

This clonotype was counted many times. The chain carries TRBV15 and TRBJ2-7; D ambiguous. The CDR3 is made up of 16 amino acids. V dropped 2 bases and J dropped 6 bases, with 20 bases sitting between them. Germline CDR1 and CDR2: LNHNV and YYDKDF (reference sequence). Written as DNA, the CDR3 is TGTGCCACCAGCAGAATTTCCAGCGTTGGATGGCGCGAGCAGTACTTC. The encoded protein is CATSRISSVGWREQYF.